This passage covers 9 T cell receptor beta chains from one sample sequenced in a study of cytomegalovirus exposure and HLA in healthy donors. PCR employed 60 Vbeta and 13 Jbeta primers. The data were produced by immunoSEQ multiplex PCR, yet TCRdb's version contains in-frame clones alone and is incomplete. This sample has some 200,000 clones, with just over 75% found just once. The specimen sequenced was PBMCs. The receptor source for this set is an older woman in good health and CMV-seropositive.

This chain connects TRBV2 to TRBJ2-1; TRBD2 agrees at 7 bases. CDR3 length equals 17 residues. Germline-derived CDR1 and CDR2 are SNHLY and FYNNEI. Germline trimming cut 3 bases from V and 4 bases from J; bases unmatched to any gene: 12. The CDR3 DNA reads as TGTGCCAGCAGTGACGGGAGCGGACTCGGGAGGTACAATGAGCAGTTCTTC. As protein: CASSDGSGLGRYNEQFF.

The rearrangement joins TRBV2 to TRBJ2-1, with 9 positions matching TRBD1. CDR1 and CDR2 from the germline V gene are SNHLY and FYNNEI. The CDR3 has 15 residues. After removal of 6 bases from V and 7 bases from J, the junction contained 10 bases not matched to a gene. The CDR3 sequence: CASREGTGWGNEQFF. The CDR3 DNA is TGTGCCAGCAGAGAGGGGACAGGGTGGGGGAATGAGCAGTTCTTC.

The chain employs TRBV5-1 and TRBJ2-7; D not resolved. Germline CDR1 reads SGHRS; CDR2 reads YFSETQ. This CDR3 region has 13 residues. V was pared by 0 bases and J by 3 bases, with 7 bases between. The CDR3 region is CASSLVRGYEQYF. The CDR3 nucleotides are TGCGCCAGCAGCTTGGTTAGAGGCTACGAGCAGTACTTC.

The CDR3 DNA follows: TGCGCCAGCAGCTATACAGGGGCGAACACTGAAGCTTTCTTT. Translated: CASSYTGANTEAFF. The rearrangement uses TRBV5-1 and TRBJ1-1, with 7 nucleotides matching TRBD1. The CDR3 consists of 14 residues. The V gene's germline CDR1 is SGHRS and CDR2 YFSETQ. J gave up 1 base and V 3 bases, and 3 bases lay outside the gene matches.

This clone was picked up one time. The CDR3 nucleotides read TGTGCCAGCAGCGTAGCGGAACTAGCGGGGGAAGATACGCAGTATTTT. It is translated as CASSVAELAGEDTQYF. The rearrangement joins TRBV9 to TRBJ2-3; 11 bases match TRBD2. This CDR3 contains 16 residues. The germline CDR1 and CDR2 sequences are SGDLS and YYNGEE. The V segment lost 0 bases and the J segment 5 bases; nucleotides outside the gene matches: 5. Full variable domain (missing parts from reference TRBV9 and TRBJ2-3): DSGVTQTPKHLITATGQRVTLRCSPRSGDLSVYWYQQSLDQGLQFLIQYYNGEERAKGNILERFSAQQFPDLHSELNLSSLELGDSALYFCASSVAELAGEDTQYFGPGTRLTVL.

A single count supports this clone. The rearrangement joins TRBV10-3 to TRBJ2-1; 14 bases map to TRBD2. The germline V gene encodes CDR1 ENHRY and CDR2 SYGVKD. J lost 10 bases, V lost 2 bases, and 4 bases had no gene match. This CDR3 region has 15 residues. The CDR3 coding sequence is TGTGCCATCAGTGAGGGACTAGCGGGAGGAGGCGAGCAGTTCTTC. Translated, it gives CAISEGLAGGGEQFF.

This clone was found once. V and J are TRBV6-5 and TRBJ1-1, with D perhaps TRBD1 (5 bases). Looked up from germline, CDR1 is MNHEY and CDR2 is SVGAGI. The CDR3 loop spans 16 amino acids. V lost 0 bases, J lost 7 bases, and 18 bases lay in between. The CDR3 DNA sequence: TGTGCCAGCAGTTACTCGAGCATAGGGGTTATGGGTGAAGCTTTCTTT. This gives the protein CASSYSSIGVMGEAFF.

The chain employs TRBV11-2 and TRBJ2-7, with 9 bases matching TRBD2. Unmatched junction bases numbered 3, after V lost 3 bases and J lost 0 bases. The CDR3 loop spans 15 amino acids. CDR1 SGHAT and CDR2 FQNNGV come from the germline V gene. CDR3 sequence (DNA): TGTGCCAGCAGCTTCGGACTAGCGCCCTCCTACGAGCAGTACTTC. This gives the protein CASSFGLAPSYEQYF.

This sequence joins TRBV9 and TRBJ2-1; TRBD1 matches at 11 bases. The CDR3 is made up of 14 amino acids. Germline CDR1 reads SGDLS; CDR2 reads YYNGEE. Unmatched junction bases numbered 7, after V lost 2 bases and J lost 12 bases. CDR3 sequence: CASSVDRGRRGQFF. The CDR3 DNA reads TGTGCCAGCAGCGTGGACAGGGGGCGCAGGGGGCAGTTCTTC.